This T cell receptor beta chain was sequenced during a study of cytomegalovirus exposure and HLA in healthy donors. Study findings and constraints: CMV serostatus stood as the only immune exposure information on hand.

As concerns this clone: Antigen specificity is unknown.

The V and J ends lost 4 bases and 0 bases, in that order; junction bases with no gene match: 7. Per germline, CDR1 MGHDK and CDR2 SYGVNS. This CDR3 is built from 17 residues. PCR involved 60 Vbeta and 13 Jbeta primers. TCRdb's table, derived via immunoSEQ multiplex PCR, lists solely in-frame clones and lacks some. The repertoire holds nearly 200,000 clones, with about 89% as singletons. The chain carries TRBV25-1 and TRBJ2-2, with TRBD1 matching 8 bases. The TCR comes from a man aged 25-45 years in good health and CMV-seronegative. Sequencing was done on a sample of PBMCs. The chain's CDR3 is CASSAYRGSANTGELFF. The CDR3 coding sequence is TGTGCCAGCAGTGCATACAGGGGGAGCGCGAACACCGGGGAGCTGTTTTTT.